This paragraph reports one T cell receptor (beta chain). The antigen remains undetermined. This sample stems from a study of T cells in Graves' hyperthyroidism and ophthalmopathy. Overall study findings and caveats: The model anticipated ophthalmopathy a median 6.5 months pre-onset. Within blood appeared most thyroid clonotypes that had expanded above 0.001.

It was RNA transcripts that yielded the amplified TCR beta CDR3 regions. HTBI primers were employed in a first-round RT-PCR of the TCR CDR3. TCRdb re-called the multiplex PCR reads with MiXCR, one entry per CDR3 protein. The data show approximately 380,000 distinct CDR3 sequences, about 14% seen once. Ophthalmopathy patients had Clinical Activity Score at least 3, NOSPECS grade at least 4, duration under 3 months. Cells are PBMCs isolated from more than 8.5 ml of fresh blood. This CDR3 is built from 14 residues. Trimming shortened V by 1 base and J by 6 bases, and 10 bases separated the two germline ends. Germline V gene sequence: CDR1 SGHRS, CDR2 YFSETQ.

This clonotype was sampled from a man between 45 and 60 years old with Graves' ophthalmopathy. The chain couples TRBV5-1 to TRBJ2-2, with D tentatively TRBD2 (5 bases). The material sequenced was blood. CDR3 loop: CASSLMLAAGELFF. The CDR3 nucleotides read TGCGCCAGCAGCTTGATGCTAGCAGCCGGGGAGCTGTTTTTT.